The text below deals with one TCR beta chain. Authors' processing steps: Reference gene primer amplification gave estimated nucleated cell counts. Only in-frame clones appear in the TCRdb table, and some are missing; sequencing was by immunoSEQ multiplex PCR. V, J and clone size reflect that table, while D and trimming were determined from the DNA. This sample carries about 120,000 clones, 70% to 90% of them seen once, and the ten largest clones take roughly 3.5%. CDR1 is MGHRA, CDR2 YSYEKL, per germline. The CDR3 loop spans 14 amino acids. V was cut by 0 bases and J by 7 bases, with 11 bases left in between. The data derive from a study of blood T cell repertoires in COVID-19. Study overall: Samples came from the United States, Italy and Spain, spanning acute and convalescent COVID-19. PBMCs, B-cell-depleted T cells, or T cells provided the cDNA or gDNA that made up the material.

The genes are TRBV4-1 and TRBJ2-3, with no clear D. Sequencing input: peripheral blood. The TCR sequence derives from a middle-aged man with acute or convalescent COVID-19. CDR3: CASSQDLGVNTQYF. The CDR3 DNA is TGCGCCAGCAGCCAAGATTTGGGCGTGAATACGCAGTATTTT.